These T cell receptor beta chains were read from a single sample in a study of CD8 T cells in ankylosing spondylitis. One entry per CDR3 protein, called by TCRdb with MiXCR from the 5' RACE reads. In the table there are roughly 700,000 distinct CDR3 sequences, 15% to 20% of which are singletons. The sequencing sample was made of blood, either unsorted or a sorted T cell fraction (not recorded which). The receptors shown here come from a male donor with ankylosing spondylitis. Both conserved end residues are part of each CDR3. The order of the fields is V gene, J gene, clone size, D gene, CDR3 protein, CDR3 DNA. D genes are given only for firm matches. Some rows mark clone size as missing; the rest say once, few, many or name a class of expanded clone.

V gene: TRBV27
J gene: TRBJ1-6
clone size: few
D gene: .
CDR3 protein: CASSLPPGYNSPLHF
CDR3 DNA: TGTGCCAGCAGTTTACCCCCAGGGTATAATTCACCCCTCCACTTT

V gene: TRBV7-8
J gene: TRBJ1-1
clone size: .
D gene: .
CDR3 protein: CASSPTGGFGGTMNTEAFF
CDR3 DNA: TGTGCCAGCAGCCCAACGGGTGGTTTTGGAGGAACGATGAACACTGAAGCTTTCTTT

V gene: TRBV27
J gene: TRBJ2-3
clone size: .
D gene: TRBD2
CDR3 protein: CASQGLAGGPGGTQYF
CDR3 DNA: TGTGCTTCTCAGGGGCTAGCGGGAGGCCCCGGGGGTACGCAGTATTTT

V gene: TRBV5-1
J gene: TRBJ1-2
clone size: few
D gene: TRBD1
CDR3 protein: CASSLAVTGISGYTF
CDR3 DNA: TGCGCCAGCAGCTTGGCCGTGACAGGGATAAGTGGCTACACCTTC

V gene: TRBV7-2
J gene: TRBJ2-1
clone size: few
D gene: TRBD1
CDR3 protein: CASSFRDRPNEQFF
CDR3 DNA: TGTGCCAGCAGCTTCCGGGACAGACCCAATGAGCAGTTCTTC

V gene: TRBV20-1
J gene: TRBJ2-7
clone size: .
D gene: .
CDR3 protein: CSANSWEHEQYF
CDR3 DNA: TGCAGTGCTAACTCGTGGGAGCACGAGCAGTACTTC

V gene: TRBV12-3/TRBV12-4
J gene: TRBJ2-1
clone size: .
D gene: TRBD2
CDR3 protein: CASSIGTSGYNEQFF
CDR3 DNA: TGTGCCAGCAGTATCGGGACTAGCGGGTACAATGAGCAGTTCTTC

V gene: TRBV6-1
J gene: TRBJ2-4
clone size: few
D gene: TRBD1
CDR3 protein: CASRGTGGIAKNIQYF
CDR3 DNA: TGTGCCAGCAGGGGGACAGGGGGGATAGCCAAAAACATTCAGTACTTC

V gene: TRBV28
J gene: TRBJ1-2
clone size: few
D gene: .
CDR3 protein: CASSLEDLSNYGYTF
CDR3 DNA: TGTGCCAGCAGTTTAGAGGACTTGTCTAACTATGGCTACACCTTC

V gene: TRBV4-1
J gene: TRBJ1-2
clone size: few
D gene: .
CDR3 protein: CASSQDSGGYYGYTF
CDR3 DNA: TGCGCCAGCAGCCAAGACTCGGGAGGATATTATGGCTACACCTTC